The 23 T cell receptor beta chains given below trace back to one sample, sequenced in a study of blood T cell repertoires in COVID-19. Profiling relied on immunoSEQ multiplex PCR, and the TCRdb table lists in-frame clones only, not all of them. Here the sample spans 250,000 to 300,000 clones, around nine tenths being singletons. Sequencing used peripheral blood. These receptors came from a woman between 25 and 40 years old with COVID-19, enrolled during active disease.

The chain carries TRBV18 and TRBJ1-1; 9 positions agree with TRBD1. Germline CDR1 KGHSH, CDR2 LQKENI. J lost 6 bases, V lost 4 bases, and 6 bases had no gene match. There are 14 residues in the CDR3. CDR3 DNA: TGTGCCAGCTCACAACAGGGGGCTGGCGCTGAAGCTTTCTTT. This sequence encodes CASSQQGAGAEAFF.

The chain joins TRBV19 to TRBJ2-3, with a weak D call TRBD2 (6 bases). This CDR3 comprises 16 residues. CDR1 is LNHDA, CDR2 SQIVND, per germline (reference sequence). V gave up 7 bases and J gave up 0 bases, with 17 bases separating them. The CDR3 nucleotides are TGTGCCAGTACCCCCCGGTCGGGGGAGAGCACAGATACGCAGTATTTT. Translation: CASTPRSGESTDTQYF.

The rearrangement uses TRBV6-5 and TRBJ1-2; weak D call: TRBD1 (6 bases). Between the trimmed V and J ends, which lost 4 bases and 0 bases, there was a span of 9 bases. The germline CDR1 and CDR2 sequences are MNHEY and SVGAGI. The CDR3 is made up of 14 amino acids. In DNA, the CDR3 is TGTGCCAGCAGTTCATGGACAGCTAACTATGGCTACACCTTC. It translates to CASSSWTANYGYTF.

This chain joins TRBV24-1 and TRBJ1-1, with no clear D. Per the germline V gene, CDR1 is KGHDR and CDR2 is SFDVKD. V dropped 3 bases and J dropped 7 bases, with 14 bases sitting between them. The CDR3 totals 14 residues. This chain's CDR3 is CATSDAGVKGEAFF. In DNA, the CDR3 is TGTGCCACCAGTGATGCCGGGGTGAAGGGTGAAGCTTTCTTT.

This chain links TRBV2 with TRBJ2-2, with 7 bases aligning to TRBD1. Germline V gene data show CDR1 as SNHLY and CDR2 as FYNNEI. The CDR3 contains 13 residues. V lost 8 bases and J lost 4; bases outside the gene matches: 4. Here the CDR3 DNA reads TGTGCCAGCGAGGGACAGCCCACCGGGGAGCTGTTTTTT. It yields the protein CASEGQPTGELFF.

The rearrangement uses TRBV25-1 and TRBJ1-6; no firm D call. V was clipped by 3 bases and J by 7 bases, with 16 bases between them. CDR3 length equals 16 residues. The germline gives CDR1 MGHDK, CDR2 SYGVNS. Here the CDR3 reads CASSDYEKQINSPLHF. CDR3 coding DNA: TGTGCCAGCAGTGATTACGAGAAACAGATAAATTCACCCCTCCACTTT.

With regard to this clone: The identical CDR3 is also encoded by other nucleotide sequences in the sample. V gene TRBV3-1 (or the pseudogene TRBV3-2) combines with J gene TRBJ1-3, with TRBD1 identical over 7 bases. The length of the CDR3 is 14 residues. Germline CDR1 and CDR2: LGHDT and YNNKEL (reference sequence). V trimming: 4 bases; J trimming: 2 bases; junction bases outside the gene matches: 2. CDR3 sequence (DNA): TGTGCCAGCAGCCCCGGGACAGCTGGAAACACCATATATTTT. Amino acids: CASSPGTAGNTIYF.

This clone appeared once. The chain carries TRBV12-3 or TRBV12-4 and TRBJ1-4; the D is unclear. Trimming removed 6 bases at V and 7 bases at J, with 9 bases between. This CDR3 comprises 12 residues. DNA for the CDR3: TGTGCCAGCAGGGTTCGGAGTGAAAAACTGTTTTTT. Encoded protein: CASRVRSEKLFF.

V and J are TRBV29-1 and TRBJ1-1, with TRBD1 matching 7 bases. Unmatched junction bases numbered 5, after V lost 7 bases and J lost 3 bases. This CDR3 comprises 12 residues. CDR1 and CDR2 (germline): SQVTM, ANQGSEA. The CDR3 nucleotides read TGCAGCGCCAGCCAGGGGGACACTGAAGCTTTCTTT. This encodes CSASQGDTEAFF.

The gene calls are TRBV7-9 and TRBJ1-6; 9 bases align to TRBD1. The germline V gene has CDR1 SEHNR and CDR2 FQNEAQ (reference sequence). The CDR3 extends over 14 amino acids. V shed 5 bases, J shed 5 bases, and the junction held 1 base outside the gene matches. The CDR3 DNA follows: TGTGCCAGCAGCAGGGACAGGGATAATTCACCCCTCCACTTT. Its protein product is CASSRDRDNSPLHF. Drawing the rest from reference TRBV7-9 and TRBJ1-6, the complete variable domain is DTGVSQNPRHKITKRGQNVTFRCDPISEHNRLYWYRQTLGQGPEFLTYFQNEAQLEKSRLLSDRFSAERPKGSFSTLEIQRTEQGDSAMYLCASSRDRDNSPLHFGNGTRLTVT.

This chain uses TRBV15 with TRBJ1-2, with D hard to call. The CDR3 totals 15 residues. The V gene's germline CDR1 is LNHNV and CDR2 YYDKDF (reference sequence). Trimming pared 0 bases from V and 6 bases from J, leaving 14 bases between. The CDR3 region is CATSRDRVGVNGYTF. CDR3 nucleotide sequence: TGTGCCACCAGCAGAGATCGAGTCGGAGTCAATGGCTACACCTTC. The whole variable domain, filled in from reference TRBV15 and TRBJ1-2, reads DAMVIQNPRYQVTQFGKPVTLSCSQTLNHNVMYWYQQKSSQAPKLLFHYYDKDFNNEADTPDNFQSRRPNTSFCFLDIRSPGLGDTAMYLCATSRDRVGVNGYTFGSGTRLTVV.

V and J are TRBV6-2 or TRBV6-3 and TRBJ2-1; 9 positions match TRBD2. Per germline, CDR1 MNHEY and CDR2 SVGEGT. Losses at the gene ends were 5 bases for V and 9 bases for J; bases not matched to a gene: 5. This CDR3 contains 13 residues. CDR3 DNA sequence: TGTGCCAGCAGTCCGGGACTAGCTATTGAGCAGTTCTTC. This translates into CASSPGLAIEQFF.

The V call is TRBV28, the J call TRBJ2-6, with TRBD2 matching 10 bases. CDR3 length equals 19 residues. The V and J ends lost 6 bases and 0 bases, in that order; junction bases with no gene match: 11. Germline values: CDR1 MDHEN, CDR2 SYDVKM. In DNA form, the CDR3 reads TGTGCCAGCAGCTCTAATATACTAGCGGGACCCTCTGGGGCCAACGTCCTGACTTTC. This encodes CASSSNILAGPSGANVLTF.

The chain uses TRBV12-5 and TRBJ1-1; TRBD1 might be the D (5 bases). The CDR3 totals 16 residues. Germline values: CDR1 LGHNT, CDR2 FRNRAP. V was shortened by 0 bases and J by 0 bases, with 11 bases between the two germline ends. The CDR3 DNA reads TGTGCTAGTGGTTTGGTACAGTGGGGCCTGAACACTGAAGCTTTCTTT. Protein sequence: CASGLVQWGLNTEAFF.

This chain connects TRBV6-2 or TRBV6-3 to TRBJ2-3; D might be TRBD2 (5 bases). Germline V gene data show CDR1 as MNHEY and CDR2 as SVGEGT. V gave up 5 bases and J gave up 4 bases, with 16 bases separating them. This CDR3 has 15 amino acids. This chain's CDR3 is CASSAILVRADTQYF. The CDR3 DNA is TGTGCCAGCAGTGCAATACTAGTTCGGGCAGATACGCAGTATTTT.

This clone was seen just once. The genes are TRBV6-6 and TRBJ1-2; D remains unclear. Germline values: CDR1 MNHNY, CDR2 SVGAGI (reference sequence). Trimming removed 0 bases from V and 4 bases from J, with 9 bases in between. The CDR3 spans 14 residues. CDR3 sequence (DNA): TGTGCCAGCAGTTACTCGACTGGCCCCTATGGCTACACCTTC. It yields the protein CASSYSTGPYGYTF.

The table lists this clone with a count of one. CDR3 nucleotide sequence: TGCGCCAGCAGTACGACAGGGAGCTCAGATACGCAGTATTTT. It translates to CASSTTGSSDTQYF. The rearrangement uses TRBV10-1 and TRBJ2-3; 7 bases line up with TRBD1. V shed 5 bases and J 4 bases; nucleotides not matched to a gene: 6. This CDR3 is built from 14 residues. Germline V gives CDR1 WNHNN, CDR2 SYGVQD (reference sequence).

The V and J genes are TRBV9 and TRBJ2-3; D ambiguous. The CDR3 is 15 amino acids. V shed 4 bases and J shed 0 bases, with 12 bases lying between them. Germline V gene lookup returns CDR1 SGDLS and CDR2 YYNGEE. Here the CDR3 DNA reads TGTGCCAGCAGCTTAGACGTTACTAGCACAGATACGCAGTATTTT. This sequence encodes CASSLDVTSTDTQYF.

This clone was seen a few times. This chain joins TRBV15 and TRBJ1-6; no clear D. This CDR3 contains 15 residues. V was pared by 0 bases and J by 3 bases, with 6 bases between. Germline V gene lookup returns CDR1 LNHNV and CDR2 YYDKDF (reference sequence). As DNA, the CDR3 is TGTGCCACCAGCAGAGACAGAAGCTATAATTCACCCCTCCACTTT. Protein sequence: CATSRDRSYNSPLHF.

The chain carries TRBV10-2 and TRBJ2-1; 10 bases match TRBD2. The V segment lost 0 bases and the J segment 7 bases; nucleotides outside the gene matches: 9. Germline V gene lookup returns CDR1 WSHSY and CDR2 SAAADI. The CDR3 has 17 amino acids. CDR3 residues: CASSESRGIAGGNEQFF. The CDR3, as DNA: TGCGCCAGCAGTGAGTCCCGGGGAATAGCGGGAGGTAATGAGCAGTTCTTC.

This chain links TRBV15 with TRBJ1-1; D ambiguous. CDR1 is LNHNV and CDR2 is YYDKDF in the germline V gene (reference sequence). The V end lost 0 bases, the J end lost 9 bases, and 11 bases lay between the germline ends. CDR3 length: 13 residues. The CDR3 region has the DNA TGTGCCACCAGCAGAGATAGCGTGGAGCAAGCTTTCTTT. It yields the protein CATSRDSVEQAFF.

The chain is built from TRBV7-6 and TRBJ1-2; 9 bases line up with TRBD1. Germline-derived CDR1 and CDR2 are SGHVS and FNYEAQ. This CDR3 is 17 amino acids long. The junction had 13 bases not matched to a gene; V was cut back by 5 bases and J by 3 bases. The CDR3, as DNA: TGTGCCAGCAGCGGGATAACAGGGGGCGCCCCCTACTATGGCTACACCTTC. Encoded protein: CASSGITGGAPYYGYTF.

In its sample, this clone was seen a few times. The chain uses TRBV6-5 and TRBJ1-4; 8 bases map to TRBD1. V shed 7 bases and J 10 bases; nucleotides not matched to a gene: 14. The V gene's germline CDR1 is MNHEY and CDR2 SVGAGI. The CDR3 spans 15 residues. For the CDR3, the DNA is TGTGCCAGCAAACAGGCCCCGGGACAGGTTGGAAAACTGTTTTTT. Amino acid sequence: CASKQAPGQVGKLFF.